These 30 T cell receptor beta chains share one sample of origin, sequenced in a study of T-cell reconstitution after alpha-beta-depleted transplantation in children. It was with unique molecular identifiers that the TCRbeta library was prepared. MiXCR, run by TCRdb on the PCR reads, gives a single entry per CDR3 protein. The sample includes some 600,000 distinct CDR3 sequences, under 15% of them seen just once. Sequencing used PBMCs, mostly from graft donor cells, obtained 360 days after TCRalphabeta/CD19-depleted stem cell transplant. These receptors were obtained from a male patient aged 5 to 17 who had a stem cell transplant for acute myeloid leukemia, so the T cells may come from the graft donor.

The chain carries TRBV7-9 and TRBJ1-4, with D possibly matching TRBD1 (5 bases). V dropped 4 bases and J dropped 0 bases, with 9 bases sitting between them. Germline V CDR1 and CDR2: SEHNR, FQNEAQ (reference sequence). The CDR3 is 15 amino acids. Here the CDR3 reads CASSSSGATNEKLFF. CDR3 in DNA: TGTGCCAGCAGCTCCTCGGGGGCAACTAATGAAAAACTGTTTTTT.

The gene calls are TRBV19 and TRBJ2-3, with D possibly TRBD2 on 5 matching bases. Germline V gene data show CDR1 as LNHDA and CDR2 as SQIVND (reference sequence). V shed 1 base and J shed 2 bases, with 7 bases lying between them. The CDR3 sequence is 14 residues long. CDR3 DNA sequence: TGTGCCAGTAGTATAGTGCTAGCCACAGATACGCAGTATTTT. As protein: CASSIVLATDTQYF.

The chain is built from TRBV15 and TRBJ1-2, with 8 nucleotides matching TRBD1. This CDR3 spans 15 amino acids. The junction had 12 bases not matched to a gene; V was cut back by 4 bases and J by 8 bases. CDR1 is LNHNV, CDR2 YYDKDF, per germline (reference sequence). CDR3 in DNA: TGTGCCACCAGCACCCGGACAGGGCGTTTAATAGGCTACACCTTC. It translates to CATSTRTGRLIGYTF.

This clonotype was seen ten or more times. This chain joins TRBV20-1 and TRBJ2-7; D remains ambiguous. Trimming cost V 3 bases and J 4 bases, with 13 bases left between them. The CDR3 sequence is 13 residues long. Germline CDR1 is DFQATT and CDR2 is SNEGSKA (reference sequence). CDR3 in DNA: TGCAGTGCTAGGGGATTATCCTCGTACGAGCAGTACTTC. This gives the protein CSARGLSSYEQYF.

V is TRBV28 and J is TRBJ2-1; TRBD2 matches 15 bases. With 4 bases clipped from V and 15 bases from J, the junction kept 10 bases outside the gene matches. Germline CDR1 reads MDHEN; CDR2 reads SYDVKM. The length of the CDR3 is 15 residues. CDR3 nucleotides: TGTGCCAGCAGTTACGGACTAGCGGGAGGGTATGGGGGGTTCTTC. Its translation is CASSYGLAGGYGGFF.

Only a few counts were recorded for this clonotype. This rearrangement joins TRBV12-3 or TRBV12-4 to TRBJ2-7; TRBD2 matches 7 bases. Unmatched junction bases numbered 7, after V lost 1 base and J lost 7 bases. The CDR3 contains 14 residues. CDR3 sequence reads: CASSLGSSGAEQYF. CDR3 in DNA: TGTGCCAGCAGTTTAGGGTCTAGCGGCGCGGAGCAGTACTTC.

This chain connects TRBV20-1 to TRBJ2-7; 12 bases align to TRBD2. Per germline, CDR1 DFQATT and CDR2 SNEGSKA (reference sequence). Trimming removed 3 bases from V and 5 bases from J; junction bases left unmatched: 11. The CDR3 has 16 residues. CDR3: CSASSVTSGRSHEQYF. DNA of the CDR3: TGCAGTGCTAGCAGTGTAACTAGCGGGAGGTCCCACGAGCAGTACTTC.

This clonotype appeared many times. The rearrangement joins TRBV30 to TRBJ2-1; TRBD1 might be the D (7 bases). The CDR3 loop spans 13 amino acids. The germline gives CDR1 GTSNPN, CDR2 SVGIG (reference sequence). Deletions cut 3 bases from V and 5 bases from J, with 11 bases between. The CDR3 loop reads CAWRQGRNNEQFF. DNA for the CDR3: TGTGCCTGGAGACAGGGGAGGAACAATGAGCAGTTCTTC.

Many counts were recorded for this clonotype. The rearrangement uses TRBV5-1 and TRBJ2-1; 9 positions match TRBD2. V was pared by 0 bases and J by 0 bases, with 4 bases of the junction left unmatched. The CDR3 sequence is 17 residues long. CDR1 is SGHRS, CDR2 YFSETQ, per germline. The CDR3 is CASSLAYSGSSYNEQFF. CDR3 bases: TGCGCCAGCAGCTTGGCCTATAGCGGGAGCTCCTACAATGAGCAGTTCTTC.

This clonotype appeared a few times. The chain recombines TRBV7-2 with TRBJ1-5; D might be TRBD1 (6 bases). The CDR3 runs 16 residues. The V and J ends lost 2 bases and 2 bases respectively, with 13 bases between them. From germline, CDR1 is SGHTA and CDR2 FQGNSA. The CDR3 spells CASSLKVGGGNQPQHF. The CDR3 nucleotides read TGTGCCAGCAGCTTAAAAGTGGGGGGCGGCAATCAGCCCCAGCATTTT.

This chain joins TRBV20-1 and TRBJ2-1, with D unresolved. This CDR3 spans 16 amino acids. Looked up from germline, CDR1 is DFQATT and CDR2 is SNEGSKA (reference sequence). Trimming removed 2 bases from V and 8 bases from J, with 22 bases in between. The CDR3 spells CSARHILVTVGYEQFF. CDR3 DNA: TGCAGTGCTAGACATATCCTAGTGACGGTCGGGTATGAGCAGTTCTTC.

This clonotype turned up a few times. This sequence joins TRBV9 and TRBJ2-3, with 9 bases lining up with TRBD2. J was trimmed by 6 bases and V by 4 bases; bases with no gene match: 12. Germline V gene sequence: CDR1 SGDLS, CDR2 YYNGEE. CDR3 length equals 16 residues. CDR3 in DNA: TGTGCCAGCAGCTCCCAGACTAGCGGATATATGGATACGCAGTATTTT. Translation: CASSSQTSGYMDTQYF.

This clonotype was counted only a few times. The chain is built from TRBV20-1 and TRBJ2-3; 12 nucleotides match TRBD2. Germline assignment: CDR1 DFQATT and CDR2 SNEGSKA (reference sequence). V gave up 5 bases and J gave up 3 bases; unmatched junction bases: 18. The CDR3 extends over 19 amino acids. CDR3 protein: CSAPALAGGLKRLTDTQYF. The CDR3 nucleotides are TGCAGTGCTCCCGCCCTAGCGGGAGGGCTAAAGAGGTTGACAGATACGCAGTATTTT.

This chain joins TRBV4-3 and TRBJ2-5, with a tentative D call TRBD1 (7 bases). Germline CDR1 LGHNA, CDR2 YSLEER. The CDR3 has 16 amino acids. V lost 0 bases and J lost 5, with 16 bases in between. CDR3 sequence: CASSQERAGGRETQYF. The CDR3 region has the DNA TGCGCCAGCAGCCAAGAAAGGGCAGGGGGGCGGGAGACCCAGTACTTC.

V gene TRBV9 combines with J gene TRBJ2-7; 12 bases are a match to TRBD2. The germline V gene encodes CDR1 SGDLS and CDR2 YYNGEE. The CDR3 loop spans 15 amino acids. After removal of 0 bases from V and 6 bases from J, the junction contained 4 bases not matched to a gene. The CDR3 reads CASSVETSGRGEQYF. In nucleotides, the CDR3 is TGTGCCAGCAGCGTAGAGACTAGCGGGAGAGGCGAGCAGTACTTC.

The CDR3 here is CSARGLAGHSGANVLTF. CDR3 nucleotides: TGCAGTGCTAGAGGACTAGCGGGGCACTCTGGGGCCAACGTCCTGACTTTC. V and J are TRBV20-1 and TRBJ2-6, with 11 bases identical to TRBD2. Germline V gene sequence: CDR1 DFQATT, CDR2 SNEGSKA (reference sequence). The CDR3 has 17 amino acids. Trimming took 1 base from V and 0 from J; bases not matched to a gene: 2.

Only a few counts were recorded for this clonotype. V and J are TRBV20-1 and TRBJ2-1; 7 nucleotides line up with TRBD1. CDR1 DFQATT and CDR2 SNEGSKA come from the germline V gene (reference sequence). The CDR3 spans 12 residues. The J segment lost 9 bases and the V segment lost 4 bases, leaving 6 bases of the junction unmatched. The CDR3 region has the DNA TGCAGTGCTAAATACAGGGGAAGTGAGCAGTTCTTC. The encoded protein is CSAKYRGSEQFF.

This clonotype has a count of ten or more. The rearrangement links TRBV7-6 to TRBJ2-1; D gene unclear. CDR1 and CDR2 (germline): SGHVS, FNYEAQ. The CDR3 extends over 14 amino acids. Trimming removed 1 base from V and 3 bases from J, with 7 bases in between. In DNA form, the CDR3 reads TGTGCCAGCAGCTTAGAGGGTTTCTACAATGAGCAGTTCTTC. Its translation: CASSLEGFYNEQFF.

CDR3 in DNA: TGCAGTGCTCTGGGACAGGGGGTCACCGGGGAGCTGTTTTTT. It specifies CSALGQGVTGELFF. The chain uses TRBV20-1 and TRBJ2-2; 11 bases fit TRBD1. The germline V gene encodes CDR1 DFQATT and CDR2 SNEGSKA (reference sequence). Germline trimming cut 5 bases from V and 4 bases from J; bases unmatched to any gene: 3. There are 14 residues in the CDR3.

The chain links TRBV4-3 to TRBJ2-7, with 12 bases identical to TRBD2. V was pared by 0 bases and J by 3 bases, with 6 bases of the junction left unmatched. Germline CDR1 reads LGHNA; CDR2 reads YSLEER. This CDR3 has 17 residues. In DNA form, the CDR3 reads TGCGCCAGCAGCCAAGAAGAGACTAGCGGGAGTATCTACGAGCAGTACTTC. This gives the protein CASSQEETSGSIYEQYF.

This clonotype was found a few times. CDR3 sequence: CSSQGTGTSGQETQYF. The CDR3 DNA reads TGCAGTTCACAGGGGACCGGGACTAGCGGGCAAGAGACCCAGTACTTC. The J gene is TRBJ2-5, the V gene TRBV20-1; 12 bases match TRBD2. The V segment lost 8 bases and the J segment 2 bases; nucleotides outside the gene matches: 12. Germline-derived CDR1 and CDR2 are DFQATT and SNEGSKA (reference sequence). The CDR3 has 16 amino acids.

The chain is built from TRBV9 and TRBJ2-1, with a tentative D call TRBD2 (6 bases). The CDR3 runs 16 residues. Germline V gene lookup returns CDR1 SGDLS and CDR2 YYNGEE. The ends were cut back, 2 bases at V and 0 bases at J, with 12 bases in the middle. The CDR3 here is CASSVRRGDSYNEQFF. CDR3 in DNA: TGTGCCAGCAGCGTGAGGCGGGGAGACTCCTACAATGAGCAGTTCTTC.

The sample holds many counts of this clonotype. This chain joins TRBV20-1 and TRBJ2-7, with no clear D. The V gene lost 1 base and the J gene lost 4 bases, with 14 bases spanning the gap. From germline, CDR1 is DFQATT and CDR2 SNEGSKA (reference sequence). CDR3 length: 14 amino acids. DNA for the CDR3: TGCAGTGCTAGAGTAATCCCTTCTGGGTACGAGCAGTACTTC. It encodes CSARVIPSGYEQYF.

A few counts support this clonotype. The chain carries TRBV6-4 and TRBJ2-1; no clear D gene. CDR1 and CDR2 (germline): MRHNA, SNTAGT. This CDR3 comprises 13 residues. V lost 2 bases and J 6 bases, leaving 8 bases between the germline ends. The CDR3 sequence: CASSDQSTNEQFF. CDR3 coding DNA: TGTGCCAGCAGTGACCAGTCTACCAATGAGCAGTTCTTC.

In its sample, this clonotype was seen a few times. The CDR3 region is CASTLWGSYEQYF. CDR3 bases: TGTGCCAGCACCCTTTGGGGGAGTTACGAGCAGTACTTC. This chain links TRBV5-5 with TRBJ2-7; D tentatively fits TRBD1 or TRBD2 (5 bases each). The CDR3 length is 13 residues. Trimming took 6 bases from V and 4 from J, leaving 14 bases between them. Germline CDR1 SGHKS, CDR2 YYEKEE (reference sequence).

This clonotype was detected a few times. This chain uses TRBV12-3 or TRBV12-4 with TRBJ1-1; D is possibly TRBD1 (5 bases). The CDR3 has 13 amino acids. Deletions cut 5 bases from V and 6 bases from J, with 13 bases between. The chain's CDR3 is CASSPNFRAEAFF. CDR3 bases: TGTGCCAGCAGTCCTAATTTCAGGGCTGAAGCTTTCTTT.

This clonotype occurred many times. V is TRBV12-3 or TRBV12-4 and J is TRBJ2-5; TRBD2 aligns across 7 bases. With 6 bases clipped from V and 2 bases from J, the junction kept 9 bases outside the gene matches. CDR3 size: 15 residues. The CDR3 loop is CASSSISGNQETQYF. Written as DNA, the CDR3 is TGTGCCAGCAGCTCTATCAGCGGGAATCAAGAGACCCAGTACTTC.

This clonotype was recorded many times. The chain uses TRBV19 and TRBJ2-1; D unclear. CDR1 is LNHDA, CDR2 SQIVND, per germline (reference sequence). The CDR3 consists of 11 residues. The ends were cut back, 5 bases at V and 13 bases at J, with 12 bases in the middle. This CDR3 reads CASSLPGSQFF. CDR3 bases: TGTGCCAGTAGTTTACCGGGTTCTCAGTTCTTC.

This clonotype was observed at least ten times. J is TRBJ2-7 and V is TRBV29-1, with D possibly TRBD2 on 5 matching bases. Germline V gene lookup returns CDR1 SQVTM and CDR2 ANQGSEA. The V and J ends lost 4 bases and 3 bases respectively, with 13 bases between them. The CDR3 length is 13 residues. The CDR3 loop reads CSVVGPAGYEQYF. Here the CDR3 DNA reads TGCAGCGTTGTAGGTCCCGCGGGCTACGAGCAGTACTTC.

The genes are TRBV7-9 and TRBJ1-6; TRBD1 aligns across 7 bases. The CDR3 has 11 amino acids. The germline V gene encodes CDR1 SEHNR and CDR2 FQNEAQ (reference sequence). Written as DNA, the CDR3 is TGTGCTGTCACAGGGGACTCACCCCTCCACTTT. Translating it yields CAVTGDSPLHF.